This T cell receptor (beta chain) was identified during a study of siplizumab effects on memory and regulatory T cells. Study results and caveats: A minor share of alloreactive clones matched unstimulated subsets. Unstimulated naive T cells seemed to show more diversity than memory cells did, and they also seemed to be among the major contributors to the alloresponse. A naive or memory phenotype could not be assigned to roughly 80-96% of the proliferating CD4+ or CD8+ clones.

CDR3 length: 15 residues. The germline V and J ends were trimmed by 8 bases and 7 bases, with 23 bases remaining between them. CDR1 is MGHDK, CDR2 SYGVNS, per germline. The method was immunoSEQ multiplex PCR; TCRdb's version includes in-frame clones alone and lacks a portion of them. The sample has about 100,000 clones, about 90% seen once. With regard to this clone: Its specificity is not known.

The gene calls are TRBV25-1 and TRBJ2-5, with a possible D match to TRBD2 (5 bases). The material sequenced was Tregs sorted from blood. The origin of this receptor is a human donor in good health. CDR3 in amino acids: CASSLTGLGFRTQYF. CDR3 in DNA: TGTGCCAGCTCTCTTACTGGACTCGGCTTTAGGACCCAGTACTTC.